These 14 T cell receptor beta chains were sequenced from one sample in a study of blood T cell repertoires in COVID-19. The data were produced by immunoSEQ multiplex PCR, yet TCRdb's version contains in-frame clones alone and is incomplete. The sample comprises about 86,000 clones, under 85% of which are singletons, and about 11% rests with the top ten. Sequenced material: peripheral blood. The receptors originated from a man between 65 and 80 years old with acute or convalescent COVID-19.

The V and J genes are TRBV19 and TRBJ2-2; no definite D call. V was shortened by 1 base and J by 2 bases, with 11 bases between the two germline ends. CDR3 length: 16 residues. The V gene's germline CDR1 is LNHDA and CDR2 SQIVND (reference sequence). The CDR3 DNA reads TGTGCCAGTAGTATAGCCATAGGAGTAAACACCGGGGAGCTGTTTTTT. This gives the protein CASSIAIGVNTGELFF.

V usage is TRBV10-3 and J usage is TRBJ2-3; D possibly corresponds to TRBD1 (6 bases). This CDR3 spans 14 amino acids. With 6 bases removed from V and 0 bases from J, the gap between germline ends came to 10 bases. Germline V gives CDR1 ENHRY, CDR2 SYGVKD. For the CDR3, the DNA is TGTGCCATCAGCAGGGGAGCTAGCACAGATACGCAGTATTTT. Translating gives CAISRGASTDTQYF.

Here the CDR3 reads CASRPSGGHTGELFF. Written as DNA, the CDR3 is TGTGCCAGCCGACCCAGCGGGGGCCACACCGGGGAGCTGTTTTTT. The genes are TRBV11-2 and TRBJ2-2; 8 nucleotides match TRBD2. V dropped 8 bases and J dropped 3; count of bases not matched to a gene: 8. This CDR3 comprises 15 residues. CDR1 and CDR2 (germline): SGHAT, FQNNGV.

The CDR3 here is CASRDRGHQPQHF. DNA of the CDR3: TGTGCCAGCCGGGACAGGGGGCATCAGCCCCAGCATTTT. The chain combines TRBV19 with TRBJ1-5, with 12 positions matching TRBD1. The CDR3 is 13 residues long. J lost 5 bases, V lost 9 bases, and 2 bases had no gene match. Per germline, CDR1 LNHDA and CDR2 SQIVND (reference sequence).

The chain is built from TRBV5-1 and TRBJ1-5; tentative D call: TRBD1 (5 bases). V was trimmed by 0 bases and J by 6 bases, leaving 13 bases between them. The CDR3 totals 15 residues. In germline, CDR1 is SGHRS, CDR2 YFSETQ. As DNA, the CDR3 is TGCGCCAGCAGCTTGGAGGGGCGCATAGGTCAGCCCCAGCATTTT. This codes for CASSLEGRIGQPQHF.

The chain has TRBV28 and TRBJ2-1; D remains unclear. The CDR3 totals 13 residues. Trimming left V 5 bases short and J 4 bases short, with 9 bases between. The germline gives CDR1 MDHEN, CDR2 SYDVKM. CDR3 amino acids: CASSPVLYNEQFF. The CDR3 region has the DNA TGTGCCAGCAGTCCGGTCCTTTACAATGAGCAGTTCTTC.

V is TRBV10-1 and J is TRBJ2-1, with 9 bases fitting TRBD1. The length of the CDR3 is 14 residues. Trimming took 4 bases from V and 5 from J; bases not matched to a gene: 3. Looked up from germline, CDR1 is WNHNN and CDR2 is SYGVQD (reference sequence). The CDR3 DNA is TGCGCCAGCAGTGGGACAGGGGTCAACAATGAGCAGTTCTTC. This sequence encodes CASSGTGVNNEQFF.

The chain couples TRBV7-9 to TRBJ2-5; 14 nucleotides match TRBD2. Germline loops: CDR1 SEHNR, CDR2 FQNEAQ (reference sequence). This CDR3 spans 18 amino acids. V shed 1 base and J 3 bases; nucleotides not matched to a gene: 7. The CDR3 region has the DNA TGTGCCAGCAGCTTAGATTCCCGACTAGCGGGGGGGGAAGAGACCCAGTACTTC. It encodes CASSLDSRLAGGEETQYF.

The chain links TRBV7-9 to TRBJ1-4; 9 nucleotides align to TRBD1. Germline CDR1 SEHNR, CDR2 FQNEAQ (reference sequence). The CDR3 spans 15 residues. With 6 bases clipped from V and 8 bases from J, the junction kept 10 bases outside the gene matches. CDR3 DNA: TGTGCCAGCAGTCCCCCGGACAGGGGACGAGAAAAACTGTTTTTT. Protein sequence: CASSPPDRGREKLFF.

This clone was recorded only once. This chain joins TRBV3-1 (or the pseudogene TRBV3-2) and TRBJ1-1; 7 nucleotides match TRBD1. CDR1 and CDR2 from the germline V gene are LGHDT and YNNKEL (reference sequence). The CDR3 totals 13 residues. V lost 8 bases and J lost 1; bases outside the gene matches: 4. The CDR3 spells CASRGQQNTEAFF. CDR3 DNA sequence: TGTGCCAGCCGGGGACAGCAGAACACTGAAGCTTTCTTT.

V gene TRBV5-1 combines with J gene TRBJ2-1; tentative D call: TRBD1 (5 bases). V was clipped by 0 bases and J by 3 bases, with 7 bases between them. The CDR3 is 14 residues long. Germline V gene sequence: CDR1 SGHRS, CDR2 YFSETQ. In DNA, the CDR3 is TGCGCCAGCAGCTTGGGGGGCGGCTACAATGAGCAGTTCTTC. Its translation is CASSLGGGYNEQFF.

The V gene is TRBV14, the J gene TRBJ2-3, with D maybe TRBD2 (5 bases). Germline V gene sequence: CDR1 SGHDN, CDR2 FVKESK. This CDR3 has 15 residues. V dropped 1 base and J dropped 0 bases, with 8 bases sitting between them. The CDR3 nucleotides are TGTGCCAGCAGCCAAGGCTCGGGGAGCACAGATACGCAGTATTTT. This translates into CASSQGSGSTDTQYF. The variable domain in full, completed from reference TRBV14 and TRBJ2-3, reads EAGVTQFPSHSVIEKGQTVTLRCDPISGHDNLYWYRRVMGKEIKFLLHFVKESKQDESGMPNNRFLAERTGGTYSTLKVQPAELEDSGVYFCASSQGSGSTDTQYFGPGTRLTVL.

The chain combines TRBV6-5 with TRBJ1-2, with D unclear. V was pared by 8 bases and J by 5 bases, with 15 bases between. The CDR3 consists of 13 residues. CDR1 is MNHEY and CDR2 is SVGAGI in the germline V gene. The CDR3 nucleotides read TGTGCCAGCGCCGTATCTTCGGGATATGGCTACACCTTC. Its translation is CASAVSSGYGYTF.

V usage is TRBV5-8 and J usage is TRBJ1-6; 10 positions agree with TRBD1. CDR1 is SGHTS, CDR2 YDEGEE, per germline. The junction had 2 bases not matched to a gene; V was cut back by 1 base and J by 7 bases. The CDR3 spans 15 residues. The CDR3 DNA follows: TGTGCCAGCAGCTTGTGGACAGGGGGGAATTCACCCCTCCACTTT. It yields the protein CASSLWTGGNSPLHF.